This T cell receptor (beta chain) was captured by sequencing in a study of T cells in Graves' hyperthyroidism and ophthalmopathy. Study-level points and caveats: Blood also held most thyroid clonotypes expanded beyond 0.001. Stable hyperthyroidism was separated from ophthalmopathy by a model based on 13 V-J features.

There are many counts of this clonotype. What it recognizes is unknown. Looked up from germline, CDR1 is MNHEY and CDR2 is SMNVEV (reference sequence). This CDR3 region has 14 residues. Between the trimmed V and J ends, which lost 2 bases and 0 bases, there was a span of 7 bases. Orbital computed tomography and thyroid ultrasound, together with serum TRAb and thyroxine and clinical symptoms, were used for diagnoses. It was RNA transcripts that yielded the amplified TCR beta CDR3 regions. Carried out on the TCR CDR3, a first-round RT-PCR used the HTBI primer set. TCRdb re-derived calls from the multiplex PCR reads in MiXCR, one entry per CDR3 protein. Of roughly 380,000 distinct CDR3 sequences in the sample, approximately 19% were seen once.

The V call is TRBV27, the J call TRBJ1-1, with D uncertain. The receptor was isolated from a woman younger than 35 with Graves' hyperthyroidism. The sequenced sample consisted of blood. The DNA for the CDR3 is TGTGCCAGCAGTTTACTGGGGATGAACACTGAAGCTTTCTTT. Its protein product is CASSLLGMNTEAFF.